The 19 T cell receptor beta chains below were found in one sample sequenced in a study of human T cells and chemical hapten exposure (dated by TCRdb to about 2021). Library creation used RACE. Sequencer: NextSeq 500. TCRdb reprocessing: public reads trimmed at Q25 with fastp, clones called with MiXCR, in-frame beta chains kept. When rows share a CDR3 protein, they turn into one entry using the most common DNA and genes. In this sample the table shows some 77,000 distinct CDR3 sequences, around 10% of which occur a single time. The ten largest clones capture roughly 1.5% of the sample. The time point label on this specimen signifies: patch test 1, 2 weeks after DPC sensitization. What the treatment or condition label conveys for this sample: therapeutic diphenylcyclopropenone sensitization with weekly scalp DPC. The source was whole blood, collected in connection with sensitization to the hapten diphenylcyclopropenone (DPC). Source of these receptors: a woman aged 45 to 65 with alopecia areata. Some clones in this sample may be carry-over from other donors' samples.

This clonotype turned up a few times. The rearrangement links TRBV18 to TRBJ2-5; D gene uncertain. The V gene lost 2 bases and the J gene lost 5 bases, with 12 bases spanning the gap. The CDR3 is 14 residues long. Per germline, CDR1 KGHSH and CDR2 LQKENI. Here the CDR3 DNA reads TGTGCCAGCTCACCATCCGGGCAAGTGGAGACCCAGTACTTC. Amino acid sequence: CASSPSGQVETQYF.

The chain joins TRBV7-8 to TRBJ1-6; 7 nucleotides align to TRBD1. Losses at the gene ends were 5 bases for V and 6 bases for J; bases not matched to a gene: 4. This CDR3 spans 14 amino acids. The V gene's germline CDR1 is SGHVS and CDR2 FQNEAQ. CDR3 coding DNA: TGTGCCAGCAGCCTTCGGGACAGTAATTCACCCCTCCACTTT. This sequence encodes CASSLRDSNSPLHF.

The chain recombines TRBV14 with TRBJ2-3; D possibly corresponds to TRBD2 (6 bases). This CDR3 comprises 16 residues. Germline CDR1 is SGHDN and CDR2 is FVKESK. V dropped 4 bases and J dropped 7 bases, with 21 bases sitting between them. This CDR3 reads CASSPRVGLGGNTQYF. The DNA of the CDR3 is TGTGCCAGCAGCCCGCGCGTGGGACTCGGGGGAAATACGCAGTATTTT.

This clonotype has a handful of counts. The rearrangement links TRBV10-3 to TRBJ2-7; D not certain. Germline V gene lookup returns CDR1 ENHRY and CDR2 SYGVKD. This CDR3 is built from 12 residues. Trimming shortened V by 6 bases and J by 0 bases, and 6 bases separated the two germline ends. The CDR3 DNA is TGTGCCATCAGCCTTGACTCCTACGAGCAGTACTTC. It codes for CAISLDSYEQYF.

This clonotype was recorded many times. The chain combines TRBV18 with TRBJ2-7; 8 bases are shared with TRBD1. CDR1 and CDR2 (germline): KGHSH, LQKENI. V lost 6 bases to trimming and J lost 5 bases; unmatched junction nucleotides: 12. The CDR3 is made up of 15 amino acids. The DNA of the CDR3 is TGTGCCAGCTCCCCCCCGGGGAGACAGGGGCACGAGCAGTACTTC. It translates to CASSPPGRQGHEQYF.

V gene TRBV28 combines with J gene TRBJ2-5; D is perhaps TRBD1 (6 bases). Germline CDR1 reads MDHEN; CDR2 reads SYDVKM. V was pared by 5 bases and J by 8 bases, with 12 bases between. The CDR3 spans 12 residues. The CDR3 region is CASSRAGVTQYF. The CDR3 nucleotides read TGTGCCAGCAGTAGGGCAGGGGTAACCCAGTACTTC.

The rearrangement uses TRBV21-1 and TRBJ1-6. TRBV21-1 is a documented pseudogene. The CDR3 runs 13 residues. CDR3 nucleotides: TGTGCCAGCGCCCGGGACTCGAATTCACCCCTCCACTTT. The encoded protein is CASARDSNSPLHF.

This clonotype occurred many times. V and J are TRBV29-1 and TRBJ2-7; 7 bases agree with TRBD1. The trim removed 5 bases at V and 7 bases at J, leaving 5 bases unmatched. The germline CDR1 and CDR2 sequences are SQVTM and ANQGSEA. The CDR3 consists of 11 residues. Here the CDR3 DNA reads TGCAGCGTTCAACAGGGGAAAGAGCAGTACTTC. Translating it yields CSVQQGKEQYF.

In this sample, this clonotype turned up a few times. The gene calls are TRBV19 and TRBJ1-5; D ambiguous. The germline V gene encodes CDR1 LNHDA and CDR2 SQIVND (reference sequence). The CDR3 runs 11 residues. Trimming left V 4 bases short and J 7 bases short, with 5 bases between. CDR3 nucleotides: TGTGCCAGTAGTAACGGGCAGCCCCAGCATTTT. It is translated as CASSNGQPQHF.

In DNA form, the CDR3 reads TGTGCCAGCAGCGCCCGACAGCCCTATGGCTACACCTTC. Translated, it gives CASSARQPYGYTF. The gene calls are TRBV6-2 or TRBV6-3 and TRBJ1-2, with D perhaps matching TRBD1 (5 bases). CDR1 is MNHEY, CDR2 SVGEGT, per germline. V lost 6 bases and J 4 bases, leaving 12 bases between the germline ends. CDR3 length: 13 amino acids.

The rearrangement links TRBV19 to TRBJ2-3, with TRBD2 as a possible D gene (6 bases). Trimming took 3 bases from V and 0 from J, leaving 13 bases between them. This CDR3 is 16 amino acids long. Per the germline V gene, CDR1 is LNHDA and CDR2 is SQIVND (reference sequence). This CDR3 is CASSIPGVPSTDTQYF. In nucleotides, the CDR3 is TGTGCCAGTAGTATCCCGGGGGTTCCTAGCACAGATACGCAGTATTTT.

This chain uses TRBV6-5 with TRBJ2-7; D might be TRBD1 (7 bases). CDR3 size: 13 residues. Germline V gene data show CDR1 as MNHEY and CDR2 as SVGAGI. Trimming stripped 5 bases from V and 6 bases from J, with 14 bases between. The CDR3 DNA reads TGTGCCAGCAGTCAAAGACAGGGAGGCGAGCAGTACTTC. Its translation is CASSQRQGGEQYF.

The V and J genes are TRBV7-6 and TRBJ2-3; no firm D call. Trimming removed 0 bases at V and 7 bases at J, with 5 bases between. The length of the CDR3 is 12 residues. Germline V gene data show CDR1 as SGHVS and CDR2 as FNYEAQ. The CDR3 loop reads CASSLALNTQYF. CDR3 in DNA: TGTGCCAGCAGCTTAGCTCTGAATACGCAGTATTTT.

The chain links TRBV19 to TRBJ2-2; a possible D gene is TRBD1 (5 bases). Germline CDR1 reads LNHDA; CDR2 reads SQIVND (reference sequence). The CDR3 extends over 13 amino acids. Trimming removed 0 bases from V and 8 bases from J, with 7 bases in between. The CDR3 protein is CASSIDREGELFF. DNA for the CDR3: TGTGCCAGTAGTATAGACAGGGAAGGGGAGCTGTTTTTT. The variable domain in full, completed from reference TRBV19 and TRBJ2-2, reads DGGITQSPKYLFRKEGQNVTLSCEQNLNHDAMYWYRQDPGQGLRLIYYSQIVNDFQKGDIAEGYSVSREKKESFPLTVTSAQKNPTAFYLCASSIDREGELFFGEGSRLTVL.

There are a few counts of this clonotype. The chain combines TRBV19 with TRBJ2-7; D is undetermined. Germline CDR1 is LNHDA and CDR2 is SQIVND (reference sequence). The CDR3 is 14 amino acids. The V end lost 5 bases, the J end lost 1 base, and 12 bases lay between the germline ends. The CDR3 spells CASSPRAQSYEQYF. CDR3 DNA: TGTGCCAGTAGTCCCCGGGCCCAGTCCTACGAGCAGTACTTC.

The V gene is TRBV3-1, the J gene TRBJ2-1, with 11 bases identical to TRBD2. From germline, CDR1 is LGHDT and CDR2 YNNKEL (reference sequence). With V trimmed by 3 bases and J by 0 bases, 10 bases remained unmatched. This CDR3 region has 19 residues. CDR3: CASSHTSGGSTRSYNEQFF. The CDR3 DNA reads as TGTGCCAGCAGCCATACTAGCGGGGGATCCACTCGCTCCTACAATGAGCAGTTCTTC.

This clonotype turned up a few times. The junction shows a germline mismatch at one end, possibly a read error. This chain connects TRBV29-1 to TRBJ1-1, with 7 bases aligning to TRBD1. This CDR3 spans 14 amino acids. Per the germline V gene, CDR1 is SQVTM and CDR2 is ANQGSEA. The CDR3 reads CSVKQGPQNSEAFF. Here the CDR3 DNA reads TGCAGCGTTAAACAGGGGCCCCAGAACAGTGAAGCTTTCTTT.

This clonotype was picked up a small number of times. The V and J genes are TRBV29-1 and TRBJ2-1; a weak D match, TRBD2 (6 bases). The CDR3 runs to 14 residues. From germline, CDR1 is SQVTM and CDR2 ANQGSEA. The V end lost 4 bases, the J end lost 0 bases, and 10 bases lay between the germline ends. The CDR3 coding sequence is TGCAGCGTTGTACGGGAGAGCTCCTACAATGAGCAGTTCTTC. Translated: CSVVRESSYNEQFF.

The CDR3: CASSWRQSSYEQYF. Here the CDR3 DNA reads TGTGCCAGCAGTTGGCGACAGAGCTCCTACGAGCAGTACTTC. This chain uses TRBV27 with TRBJ2-7, with D tentatively TRBD1 (5 bases). CDR1 is MNHEY and CDR2 is SMNVEV in the germline V gene (reference sequence). This CDR3 has 14 amino acids. Trimming stripped 4 bases from V and 0 bases from J, with 10 bases between.